This T cell receptor beta chain was sequenced in a study of T cells in Graves' hyperthyroidism and ophthalmopathy. This CDR3 has 18 amino acids. Trimming stripped 5 bases from V and 0 bases from J, with 21 bases between. Germline CDR1 reads SGHAT; CDR2 reads FQNNGV. Regions amplified from RNA transcripts were the TCR beta CDR3 regions. The study used the HTBI primer set for a first-round RT-PCR of the TCR CDR3. TCRdb analysed the multiplex PCR reads with MiXCR anew, one entry per CDR3 protein. The table has about 480,000 distinct CDR3 sequences, around a fifth seen once; the top ten hold approximately 49%.

The sample taken for sequencing was blood. The gene calls are TRBV11-2 and TRBJ2-3; D might be TRBD1 or TRBD2, each matching 7 bases. The sequence was obtained from a woman in her seventies with Graves' ophthalmopathy. CDR3 sequence: CASSPRIAGGGSTDTQYF. The CDR3 DNA sequence: TGTGCCAGCAGCCCACGCATAGCAGGGGGGGGAAGCACAGATACGCAGTATTTT.